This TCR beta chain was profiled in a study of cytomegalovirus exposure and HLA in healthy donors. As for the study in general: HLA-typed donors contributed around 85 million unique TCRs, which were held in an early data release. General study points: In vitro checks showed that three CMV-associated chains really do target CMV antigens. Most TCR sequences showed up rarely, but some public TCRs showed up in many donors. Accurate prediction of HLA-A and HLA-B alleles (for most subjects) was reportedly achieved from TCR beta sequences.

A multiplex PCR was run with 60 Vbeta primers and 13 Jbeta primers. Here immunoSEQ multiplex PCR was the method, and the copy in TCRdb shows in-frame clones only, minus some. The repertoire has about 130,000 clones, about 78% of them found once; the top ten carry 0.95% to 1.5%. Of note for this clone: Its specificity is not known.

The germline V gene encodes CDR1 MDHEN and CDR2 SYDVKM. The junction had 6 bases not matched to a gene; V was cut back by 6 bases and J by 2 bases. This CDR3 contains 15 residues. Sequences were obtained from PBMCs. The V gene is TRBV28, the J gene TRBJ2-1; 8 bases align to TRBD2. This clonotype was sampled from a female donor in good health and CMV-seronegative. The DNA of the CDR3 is TGTGCCAGCAGCCCATCCGGGAGGGCCTACAATGAGCAGTTCTTC. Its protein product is CASSPSGRAYNEQFF.